The clone carrying this T cell receptor beta chain came up a few times. Its target is not known. TCRdb passed the 5' RACE reads through MiXCR, listing each CDR3 protein once. The table records roughly 120,000 distinct CDR3 sequences, roughly 13% of them present only once. This sample is part of a study of CD8 T cells in ankylosing spondylitis. The study, taken as a whole, reports: Seemingly characteristic of ankylosing spondylitis blood was a TCR beta motif consisting of under ten highly homologous variants. Significant enrichment of disease-linked clones was reportedly seen in matched ankylosing spondylitis synovial fluid. Certain motif variants had earlier been reported in reactive arthritis synovial fluid and blood.

The specimen was blood, either unsorted or a sorted T cell fraction (not recorded which). This TCR was sampled from a female donor with ankylosing spondylitis or in good health (not recorded which).

This chain's CDR3 is CSAVTGTGITGELFF. CDR3 in DNA: TGCAGTGCCGTCACCGGGACAGGGATTACCGGGGAGCTGTTTTTT. The gene calls are TRBV20-1 and TRBJ2-2; 9 bases align to TRBD1. The germline gives CDR1 DFQATT, CDR2 SNEGSKA (reference sequence). Trimming cost V 6 bases and J 5 bases; bases outside gene matches: 10. The CDR3 is 15 amino acids.